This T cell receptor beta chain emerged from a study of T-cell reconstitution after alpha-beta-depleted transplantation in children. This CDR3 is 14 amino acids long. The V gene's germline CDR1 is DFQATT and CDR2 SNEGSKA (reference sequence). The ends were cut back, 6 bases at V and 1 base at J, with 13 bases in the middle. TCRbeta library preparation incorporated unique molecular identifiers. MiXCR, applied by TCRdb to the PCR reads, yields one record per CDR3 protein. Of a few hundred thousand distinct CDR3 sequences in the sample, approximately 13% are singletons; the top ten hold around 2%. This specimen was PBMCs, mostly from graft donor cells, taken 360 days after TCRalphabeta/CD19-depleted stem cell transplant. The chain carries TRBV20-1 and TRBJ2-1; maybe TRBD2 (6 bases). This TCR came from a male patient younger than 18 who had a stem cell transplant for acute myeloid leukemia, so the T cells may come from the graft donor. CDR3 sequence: CSAALAQSYNEQFF. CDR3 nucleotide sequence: TGCAGTGCCGCCCTAGCGCAATCCTACAATGAGCAGTTCTTC.